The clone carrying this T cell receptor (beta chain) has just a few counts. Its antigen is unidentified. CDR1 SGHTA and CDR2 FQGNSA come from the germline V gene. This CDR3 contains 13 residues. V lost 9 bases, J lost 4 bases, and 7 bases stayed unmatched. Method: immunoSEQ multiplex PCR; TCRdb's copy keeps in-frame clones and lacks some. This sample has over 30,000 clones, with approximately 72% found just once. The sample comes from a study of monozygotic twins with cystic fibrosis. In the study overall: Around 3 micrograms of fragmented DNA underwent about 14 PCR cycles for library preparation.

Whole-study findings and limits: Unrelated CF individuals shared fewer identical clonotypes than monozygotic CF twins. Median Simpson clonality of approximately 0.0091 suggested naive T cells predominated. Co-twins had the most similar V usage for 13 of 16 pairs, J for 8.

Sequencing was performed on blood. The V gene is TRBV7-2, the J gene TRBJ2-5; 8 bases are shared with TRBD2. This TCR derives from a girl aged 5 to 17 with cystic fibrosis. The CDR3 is CASSGLARETQYF. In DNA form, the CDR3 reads TGTGCCAGTTCTGGACTAGCCAGAGAGACCCAGTACTTC.